This paragraph reports one T cell receptor (beta chain). Assay: immunoSEQ multiplex PCR; the TCRdb copy retains only in-frame clones and omits some. The sample yields approximately 94,000 clones, around 92% seen once. This sample is drawn from a study of T cell changes during pregnancy in multiple sclerosis. The starting material was peripheral blood, obtained after pregnancy. This clonotype was sampled from a female donor with multiple sclerosis, enrolled in a pregnancy study.

CDR3 protein: CASSLETGRLVEKLFF. The CDR3 DNA is TGTGCCAGCAGCCTGGAGACAGGGAGGTTGGTCGAAAAACTGTTTTTT. This chain uses TRBV2 with TRBJ1-4; TRBD1 matches 7 bases. Germline CDR1 reads SNHLY; CDR2 reads FYNNEI. V gave up 6 bases and J gave up 8 bases; unmatched junction bases: 15. This CDR3 has 16 amino acids. The whole variable domain, filled in from reference TRBV2 and TRBJ1-4, reads EPEVTQTPSHQVTQMGQEVILRCVPISNHLYFYWYRQILGQKVEFLVSFYNNEISEKSEIFDDQFSVERPDGSNFTLKIRSTKLEDSAMYFCASSLETGRLVEKLFFGSGTQLSVL.